This T cell receptor beta chain was profiled in a study of persistence of HIV-infected CD4 T cells (TCRdb year 2020). Regarding the research as a whole: The median time participants had been on suppressive ART was about eight years. Peripheral blood samples of up to about 200 mL were collected at multiple time points, except for a couple of participants, who underwent leukapheresis at a single time point. Anti-CD3/anti-CD28 stimulation activated a higher proportion of cells, with a lower memory fraction, than antigen stimulation. The study isolated CMV- and HIV-1 Gag-responding CD4+ T cells from ART-treated individuals to examine antigen-driven clonal expansion of HIV-1-infected cells. The clonality of all cells in each sorted population was measured by TCRbeta sequencing, and the clonality of infected cells was measured by proviral sequencing. Cross-participant TCR cluster analysis included 8 or 9 participants for CMV and six or seven participants for Gag.

Remarks on this clone: The antigen it binds to is not known. Base qualities are not at hand, and no much larger clone is one base apart.

The immunoSEQ hsTCRB assay version 4, run in survey mode, was used to sequence TCRbeta repertoires from genomic DNA. For TCRbeta sequencing, genomic DNA was diluted to around 10 ng/uL, with up to roughly 1 ug used per sample. The original methods were these. TCRbeta data analysis was done in ImmunoSeq Analyzer 3.0, and diversity was calculated on productive nucleotide rearrangements. The improved Chao index was used to estimate lower-bound TCR diversity, and the Gini coefficient was used to estimate clonality using the Immunarch R package. Different nucleotide rearrangements encoding the same CDR3beta amino acid sequence were counted as distinct clonotypes. Differential abundance analysis found TCRbeta sequences that were significantly enriched in antigen-responding cells compared with anti-CD3/anti-CD28-activated cells. GLIPH2 clustered TCRs by predicted peptide-MHC specificity, both within individual participants and across merged participant data sets. Held by TCRdb, this immuneACCESS table contains in-frame sequences only and omits some clones. Under half of the omission traces to an unresolved V gene where checked; the cause of the rest is unknown. The D gene and trimming were derived from the DNA, and the V and J assignments and clone size from that table. The sample table contains 35,000 to 40,000 clones; only one count was recorded for roughly 87% of them. The ten biggest clones cover approximately 1.3% of the sample.

The treatment or condition label on this specimen signifies: suppressive antiretroviral therapy. As a nonspecific positive control representing the CD4+ T cell repertoire, cells were stimulated with anti-CD3/anti-CD28 magnetic beads. CD4+ T cells that responded were sorted based on upregulation of both CD40 ligand and CD69. Participants were HIV-1-infected adults who started suppressive ART during chronic infection. For at least 4 years, participants had undetectable plasma HIV-1 RNA, below 50 copies/mL. To be included, a participant needed positive CMV serology and a CD4+ T cell count above 400 cells/uL. Before stimulation, PBMCs were isolated using density centrifugation and then depleted of CD8+ T cells. For 18 hours, the CD8-depleted PBMCs were stimulated with anti-CD28/CD49d costimulation, a CD40-blocking antibody, and enfuvirtide to prevent new infections. Cell sorting was performed on a Beckman Coulter MoFlo Legacy or XDP sorter, and dead cells were excluded with propidium iodide. The QIAamp DNA Mini Kit was used for genomic DNA extraction from samples above one million cells, and the Quick-DNA Microprep Kit was used otherwise.

V is pared back by 3 bases and J by 2 bases, with 14 bases lying between the germline termini. Per the germline V gene (reference sequence), GTSNPN is the CDR1 and SVGIG is the CDR2. CDR3 length: 14 amino acids, cysteine to phenylalanine. Of all the DNA, just the CDR3 is kept, 42 bases in frame from base 1. Overall study outcomes, separate from this receptor: Only a small number of individuals took part in the study, and the range of antigens tested was limited. TCR oligoclonality correlated with proviral oligoclonality within the same sorted populations. Enrichment of degenerate expanded CDR3beta sequences was found in antigen-responding cells, suggesting convergent selection of CD4+ responses to CMV and Gag. Significantly lower TCRbeta richness was observed in CMV- and Gag-responding cells than in anti-CD3/anti-CD28-responding cells, and higher oligoclonality was observed in CMV-responding cells than in CD3/CD28-stimulated and Gag-responding cells. Because the TCR analyses were done in bulk, restricting them to just the rare CMV-responding cells that actually carried HIV-1 proviruses was not possible.

This specimen was CD4+ T cells sorted from PBMCs after approximately 19-hour stimulation, taken from a patient who received antiretroviral therapy. The cell subset or site label of this sample denotes: CD40L+CD69+ CD4 T cells responding to anti-CD3/anti-CD28 beads, representing the overall repertoire. The V and J segments used are TRBV30 and TRBJ2-7; the D gene cannot be named for sure. The sequence was collected from an adult man with HIV who was CMV-seropositive. The nucleotides read TGTGCCTGGAGAAGGGCAGCAACTACCTACGAGCAGTACTTC. This is translated as CAWRRAATTYEQYF.